The rows below give T cell receptor beta chains drawn from one sample of a study of coeliac disease. Sequencing used immunoSEQ multiplex PCR; TCRdb keeps in-frame clones, though not all of them. The sample shows some 8,700 clones, 57% of them seen only once. Sequencing used intraepithelial lymphocytes from the gut. These receptors came from a woman aged 55-69 years with celiac disease. CDR3s include the opening cysteine and the closing phenylalanine or tryptophan. A D gene is named only where the DNA matches it firmly. Part of the rows lack a size; the others show once, few, many or a class for expanded clones.

D	V	J	size	CDR3	DNA
NA	TRBV27	TRBJ1-1	few	CASSLNLFTEAFF	TGTGCCAGCAGTTTAAACTTGTTCACTGAAGCTTTCTTT
NA	TRBV21-1	TRBJ2-7	NA	CATLTGNIYEQYF	TGTGCCACCTTGACAGGAAACATCTACGAGCAGTACTTC
NA	TRBV14	TRBJ1-2	NA	CASSQGWGDGYTF	TGTGCCAGCAGCCAAGGATGGGGGGATGGCTACACCTTC
TRBD2	TRBV27	TRBJ2-7	NA	CASSTIPLAGDSYEQYF	TGTGCCAGCAGCACAATACCACTAGCGGGGGATTCCTACGAGCAGTACTTC
NA	TRBV7-9	TRBJ2-3	NA	CASSYPGLTDTQYF	TGTGCCAGCAGCTACCCAGGACTCACAGATACGCAGTATTTT
TRBD1	TRBV6-5	TRBJ2-5	NA	CASAPDRASTQYF	TGTGCCAGCGCTCCGGACAGGGCATCGACCCAGTACTTC
TRBD2	TRBV9	TRBJ2-3	few	CASILRDYPSTDTQYF	TGTGCCAGCATCCTCCGGGACTACCCTAGCACAGATACGCAGTATTTT
NA	TRBV27	TRBJ1-1	NA	CASSPFLLNTEAFF	TGTGCCAGCAGCCCTTTTCTTTTGAACACTGAAGCTTTCTTT
NA	TRBV2	TRBJ1-6	NA	CASSIRDTLNSPLHF	TGTGCCAGCAGCATCCGGGACACCTTAAATTCACCCCTCCACTTT
NA	TRBV7-6	TRBJ2-3	few	CASSLPVPDTQYF	TGTGCCAGCAGCTTGCCGGTCCCAGATACGCAGTATTTT
NA	TRBV11-2	TRBJ2-7	NA	CASSVGAGPIYEQYF	TGTGCCAGCAGCGTCGGAGCGGGTCCAATCTACGAGCAGTACTTC
NA	TRBV7-2	TRBJ1-2	few	CASSLEVEGHGYTF	TGTGCCAGCAGCTTAGAGGTCGAGGGCCATGGCTACACCTTC
TRBD1	TRBV7-9	TRBJ1-1	once	CASSWVLLSRGRAFF	TGTGCCAGCAGCTGGGTTTTATTGAGCAGGGGGCGAGCTTTCTTT
NA	TRBV5-6	TRBJ2-5	once	CASSSDRQETQYF	TGTGCCAGCAGCTCCGACAGACAAGAGACCCAGTACTTC
NA	TRBV15	TRBJ2-1	NA	CATSRGARARERSNEQFF	TGTGCCACCAGCAGAGGAGCTCGGGCCCGGGAAAGGTCCAATGAGCAGTTCTTC
TRBD2	TRBV5-6	TRBJ2-7	medium-sized	CASSFETSHYEQYF	TGTGCCAGCAGCTTCGAGACTAGCCACTACGAGCAGTACTTC
NA	TRBV9	TRBJ2-3	few	CASSVVANTDTQYF	TGTGCCAGCAGCGTAGTTGCGAACACAGATACGCAGTATTTT
NA	TRBV9	TRBJ1-1	few	CASSHGGTEAFF	TGTGCCAGCAGCCACGGGGGCACTGAAGCTTTCTTT